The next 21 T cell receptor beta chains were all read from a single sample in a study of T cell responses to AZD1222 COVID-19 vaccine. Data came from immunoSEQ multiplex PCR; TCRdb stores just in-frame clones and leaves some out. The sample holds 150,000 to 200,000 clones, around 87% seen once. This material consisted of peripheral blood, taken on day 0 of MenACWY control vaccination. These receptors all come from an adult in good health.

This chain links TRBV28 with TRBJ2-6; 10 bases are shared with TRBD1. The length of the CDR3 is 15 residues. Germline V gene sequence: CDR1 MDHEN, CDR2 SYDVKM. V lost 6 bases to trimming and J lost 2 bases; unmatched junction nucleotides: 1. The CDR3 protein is CASRGQGTGANVLTF. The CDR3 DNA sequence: TGTGCCAGCAGGGGACAGGGGACTGGGGCCAACGTCCTGACTTTC.

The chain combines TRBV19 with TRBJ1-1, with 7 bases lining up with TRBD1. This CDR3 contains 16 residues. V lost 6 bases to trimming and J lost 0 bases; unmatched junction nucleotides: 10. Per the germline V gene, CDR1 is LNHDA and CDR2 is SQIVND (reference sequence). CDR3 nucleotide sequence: TGTGCCAGTAGACCCCGTGGAGACAGGGTGAACACTGAAGCTTTCTTT. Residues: CASRPRGDRVNTEAFF. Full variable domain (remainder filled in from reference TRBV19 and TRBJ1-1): DGGITQSPKYLFRKEGQNVTLSCEQNLNHDAMYWYRQDPGQGLRLIYYSQIVNDFQKGDIAEGYSVSREKKESFPLTVTSAQKNPTAFYLCASRPRGDRVNTEAFFGQGTRLTVV.

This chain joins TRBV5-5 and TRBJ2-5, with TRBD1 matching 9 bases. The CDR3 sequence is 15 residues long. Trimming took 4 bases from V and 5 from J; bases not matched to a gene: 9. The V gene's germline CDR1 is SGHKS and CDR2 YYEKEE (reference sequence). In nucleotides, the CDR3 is TGTGCCAGCAGCGGGGGACAGGGCCAATGGGAGACCCAGTACTTC. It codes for CASSGGQGQWETQYF.

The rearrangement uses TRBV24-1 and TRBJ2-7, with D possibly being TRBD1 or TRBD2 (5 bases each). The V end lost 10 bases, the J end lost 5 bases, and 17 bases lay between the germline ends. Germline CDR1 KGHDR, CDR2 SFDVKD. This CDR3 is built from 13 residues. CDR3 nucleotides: TGTGCCACGCCGGGAACAGGCGGCCACGAGCAGTACTTC. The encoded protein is CATPGTGGHEQYF.

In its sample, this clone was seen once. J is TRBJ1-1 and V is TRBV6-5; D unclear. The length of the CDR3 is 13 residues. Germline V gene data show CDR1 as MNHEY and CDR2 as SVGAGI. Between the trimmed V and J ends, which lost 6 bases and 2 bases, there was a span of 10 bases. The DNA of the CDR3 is TGTGCCAGCAGCCAGTCAGAAAACACTGAAGCTTTCTTT. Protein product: CASSQSENTEAFF.

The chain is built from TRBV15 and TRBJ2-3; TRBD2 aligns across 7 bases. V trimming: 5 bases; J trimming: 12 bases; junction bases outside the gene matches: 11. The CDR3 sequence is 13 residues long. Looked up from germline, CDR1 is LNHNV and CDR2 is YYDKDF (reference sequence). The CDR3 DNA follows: TGTGCCACCAGCCGGACTAGTTTCCCCGATCAGTATTTT. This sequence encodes CATSRTSFPDQYF.

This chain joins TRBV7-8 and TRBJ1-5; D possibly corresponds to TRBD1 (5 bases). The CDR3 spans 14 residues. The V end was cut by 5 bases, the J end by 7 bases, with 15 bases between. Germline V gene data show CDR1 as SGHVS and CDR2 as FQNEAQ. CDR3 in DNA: TGTGCCAGCAGCCCGCGCAGGGCAGGACAGCCCCAGCATTTT. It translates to CASSPRRAGQPQHF.

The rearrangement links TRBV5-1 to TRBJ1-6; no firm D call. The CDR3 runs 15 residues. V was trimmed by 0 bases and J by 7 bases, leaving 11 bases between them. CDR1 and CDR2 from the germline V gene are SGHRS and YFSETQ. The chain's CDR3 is CASSLEAGINSPLHF. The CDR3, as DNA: TGCGCCAGCAGCTTGGAGGCAGGAATCAATTCACCCCTCCACTTT. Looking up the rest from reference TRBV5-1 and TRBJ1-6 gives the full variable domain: KAGVTQTPRYLIKTRGQQVTLSCSPISGHRSVSWYQQTPGQGLQFLFEYFSETQRNKGNFPGRFSGRQFSNSRSEMNVSTLELGDSALYLCASSLEAGINSPLHFGNGTRLTVT.

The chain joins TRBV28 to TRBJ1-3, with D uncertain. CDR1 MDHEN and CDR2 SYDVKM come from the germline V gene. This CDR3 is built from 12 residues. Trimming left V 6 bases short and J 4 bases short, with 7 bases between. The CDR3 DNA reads TGTGCCAGCAGCCCCCGAGGAAACACCATATATTTT. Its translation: CASSPRGNTIYF.

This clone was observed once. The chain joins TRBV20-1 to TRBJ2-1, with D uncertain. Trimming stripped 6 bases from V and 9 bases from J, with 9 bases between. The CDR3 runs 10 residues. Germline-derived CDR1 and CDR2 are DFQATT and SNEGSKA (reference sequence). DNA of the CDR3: TGCAGTGCCGTGGACGGTGAGCAGTTCTTC. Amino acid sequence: CSAVDGEQFF.

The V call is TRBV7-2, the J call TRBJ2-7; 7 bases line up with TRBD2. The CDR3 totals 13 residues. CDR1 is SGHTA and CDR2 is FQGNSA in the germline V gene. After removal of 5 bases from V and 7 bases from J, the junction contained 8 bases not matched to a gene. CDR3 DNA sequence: TGTGCCAGCAGCGCTAGGCAAGCGGGGGAGCAGTACTTC. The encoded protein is CASSARQAGEQYF.

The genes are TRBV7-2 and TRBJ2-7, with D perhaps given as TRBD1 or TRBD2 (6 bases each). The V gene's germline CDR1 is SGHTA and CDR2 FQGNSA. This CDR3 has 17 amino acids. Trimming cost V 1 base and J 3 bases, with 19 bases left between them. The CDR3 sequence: CASSLEAWGAQVYEQYF. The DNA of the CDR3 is TGTGCCAGCAGCTTAGAGGCATGGGGGGCTCAAGTCTACGAGCAGTACTTC.

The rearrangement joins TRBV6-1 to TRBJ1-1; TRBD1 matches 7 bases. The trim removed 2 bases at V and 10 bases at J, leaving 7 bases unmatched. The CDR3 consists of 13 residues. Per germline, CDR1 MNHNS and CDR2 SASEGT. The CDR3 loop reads CASSEQRRGRAFF. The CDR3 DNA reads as TGTGCCAGCAGTGAACAGAGAAGGGGGCGAGCTTTCTTT.

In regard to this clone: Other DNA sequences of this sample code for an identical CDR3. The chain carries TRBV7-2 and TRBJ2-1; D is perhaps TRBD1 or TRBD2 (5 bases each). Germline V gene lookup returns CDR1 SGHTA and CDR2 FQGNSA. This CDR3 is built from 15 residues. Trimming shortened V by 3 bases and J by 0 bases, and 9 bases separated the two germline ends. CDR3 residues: CASSLGPSSYNEQFF. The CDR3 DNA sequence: TGTGCCAGCAGCTTGGGACCAAGCTCCTACAATGAGCAGTTCTTC.

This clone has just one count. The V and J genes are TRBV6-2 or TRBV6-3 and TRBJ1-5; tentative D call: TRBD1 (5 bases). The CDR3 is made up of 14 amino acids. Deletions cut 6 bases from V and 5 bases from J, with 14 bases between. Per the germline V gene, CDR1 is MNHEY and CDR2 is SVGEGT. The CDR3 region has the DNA TGTGCCAGCAGCCGCATCGGGGGATATCAGCCCCAGCATTTT. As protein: CASSRIGGYQPQHF.

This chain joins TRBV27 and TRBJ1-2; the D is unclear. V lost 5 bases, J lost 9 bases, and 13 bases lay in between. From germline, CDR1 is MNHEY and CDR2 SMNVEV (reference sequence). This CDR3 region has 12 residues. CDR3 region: CASSQQGGRYTF. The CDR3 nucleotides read TGTGCCAGCAGTCAACAAGGCGGCCGCTACACCTTC.

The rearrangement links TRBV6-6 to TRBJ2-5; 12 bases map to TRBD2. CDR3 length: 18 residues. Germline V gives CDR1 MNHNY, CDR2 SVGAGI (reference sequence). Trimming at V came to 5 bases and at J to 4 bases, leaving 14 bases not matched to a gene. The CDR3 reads CASSRPTSGRTKSETQYF. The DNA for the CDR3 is TGTGCCAGCAGTCGACCAACTAGCGGGAGGACAAAATCAGAGACCCAGTACTTC.

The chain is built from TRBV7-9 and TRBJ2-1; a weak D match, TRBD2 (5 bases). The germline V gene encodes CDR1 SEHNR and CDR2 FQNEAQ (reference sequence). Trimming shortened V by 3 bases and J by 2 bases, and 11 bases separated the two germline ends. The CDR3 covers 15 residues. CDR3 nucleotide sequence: TGTGCCAGCAGCTTCTCAGAGACTACCTACAATGAGCAGTTCTTC. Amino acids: CASSFSETTYNEQFF.

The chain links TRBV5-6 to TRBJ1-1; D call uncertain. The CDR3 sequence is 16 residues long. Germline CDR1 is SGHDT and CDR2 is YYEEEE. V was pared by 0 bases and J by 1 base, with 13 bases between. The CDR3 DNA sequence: TGTGCCAGCAGCTTGGGGGTGTGGTTGGGGAACACTGAAGCTTTCTTT. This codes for CASSLGVWLGNTEAFF. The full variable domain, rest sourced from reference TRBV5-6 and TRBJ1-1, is DAGVTQSPTHLIKTRGQQVTLRCSPKSGHDTVSWYQQALGQGPQFIFQYYEEEERQRGNFPDRFSGHQFPNYSSELNVNALLLGDSALYLCASSLGVWLGNTEAFFGQGTRLTVV.

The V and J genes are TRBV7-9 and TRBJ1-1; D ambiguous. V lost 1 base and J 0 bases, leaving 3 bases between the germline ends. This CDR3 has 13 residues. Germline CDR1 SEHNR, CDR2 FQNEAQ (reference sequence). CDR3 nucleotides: TGTGCCAGCAGCTTAGATTTGAACACTGAAGCTTTCTTT. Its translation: CASSLDLNTEAFF.

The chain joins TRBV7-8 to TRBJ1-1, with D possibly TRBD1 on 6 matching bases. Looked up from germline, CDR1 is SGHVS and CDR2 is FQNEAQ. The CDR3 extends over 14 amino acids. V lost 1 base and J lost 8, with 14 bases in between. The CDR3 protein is CASSLGGGVYEAFF. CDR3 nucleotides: TGTGCCAGCAGCTTAGGAGGGGGAGTTTACGAAGCTTTCTTT.